The 9 T cell receptor beta chains reported below all come from one sample, sequenced in a study of blood T cell repertoires in COVID-19. Sequenced by immunoSEQ multiplex PCR; TCRdb stores in-frame clones only, minus some. The repertoire consists of 200,000 to 250,000 clones, with 80% to 90% occurring once and the leading ten covering 15% to 20%. Sequenced material: peripheral blood. These receptor sequences come from a woman at least 80 years old with active or convalescent COVID-19.

A few counts support this clone. V and J are TRBV11-3 and TRBJ2-2; maybe TRBD1 (6 bases). The CDR3 contains 14 residues. V was trimmed by 5 bases and J by 7 bases, leaving 14 bases between them. Germline V gene data show CDR1 as SGHNT and CDR2 as YENEEA. CDR3 region: CASSQTGINGELFF. The CDR3, as DNA: TGTGCCAGCAGCCAAACAGGGATTAACGGGGAGCTGTTTTTT.

This chain connects TRBV14 to TRBJ1-1; D remains unclear. This CDR3 is built from 13 residues. V dropped 5 bases and J dropped 2 bases, with 9 bases sitting between them. Germline V gene data show CDR1 as SGHDN and CDR2 as FVKESK. The chain's CDR3 is CASSKRGNTEAFF. CDR3 nucleotides: TGTGCCAGCAGCAAGCGGGGAAACACTGAAGCTTTCTTT.

This clone was recorded only once. The gene calls are TRBV5-1 and TRBJ2-1; 10 bases agree with TRBD2. The CDR3 totals 14 residues. The V and J ends lost 5 bases and 3 bases, in that order; junction bases with no gene match: 2. The germline V gene encodes CDR1 SGHRS and CDR2 YFSETQ. The CDR3 loop is CASSTSGDYNEQFF. The CDR3 DNA is TGCGCCAGCAGTACTAGCGGGGACTACAATGAGCAGTTCTTC.

This chain links TRBV18 with TRBJ2-5; TRBD2 aligns across 7 bases. The CDR3 totals 15 residues. CDR1 is KGHSH, CDR2 LQKENI, per germline. V shed 0 bases and J 4 bases; nucleotides not matched to a gene: 5. In DNA form, the CDR3 reads TGTGCCAGCTCACCACCAGGGAGGGCCGGAGAGACCCAGTACTTC. It specifies CASSPPGRAGETQYF.

V is TRBV9 and J is TRBJ2-5; no definite D call. V was pared by 2 bases and J by 4 bases, with 12 bases between. CDR3 length equals 14 residues. CDR1 and CDR2 from the germline V gene are SGDLS and YYNGEE. CDR3 amino acids: CASSVVEGGETQYF. The DNA for the CDR3 is TGTGCCAGCAGCGTCGTCGAAGGCGGAGAGACCCAGTACTTC.

The V and J genes are TRBV18 and TRBJ2-5; no reliable D call. Germline CDR1 is KGHSH and CDR2 is LQKENI. V lost 3 bases and J 2 bases, leaving 7 bases between the germline ends. The length of the CDR3 is 13 residues. The CDR3 is CASSPVRQETQYF. CDR3 nucleotides: TGTGCCAGCTCACCTGTTAGACAAGAGACCCAGTACTTC. Together with reference TRBV18 and TRBJ2-5, the CDR3 gives the full variable domain: NAGVMQNPRHLVRRRGQEARLRCSPMKGHSHVYWYRQLPEEGLKFMVYLQKENIIDESGMPKERFSAEFPKEGPSILRIQQVVRGDSAAYFCASSPVRQETQYFGPGTRLLVL.

The sample holds a few counts of this clone. The chain uses TRBV5-5 and TRBJ1-5, with D perhaps TRBD1 (6 bases). V lost 3 bases and J lost 3, with 10 bases in between. The CDR3 is 14 residues long. The germline gives CDR1 SGHKS, CDR2 YYEKEE (reference sequence). CDR3 DNA sequence: TGTGCCAGCAGCTCGACAGGCCCCAATCAGCCCCAGCATTTT. This codes for CASSSTGPNQPQHF.

J is TRBJ1-5 and V is TRBV19, with TRBD1 identical over 7 bases. V trimming: 5 bases; J trimming: 5 bases; junction bases outside the gene matches: 9. Germline CDR1 is LNHDA and CDR2 is SQIVND (reference sequence). The CDR3 has 15 amino acids. The CDR3 DNA reads as TGTGCCAGTAGTTTACTGACAGGGATGGATCAGCCCCAGCATTTT. It encodes CASSLLTGMDQPQHF. Combining the CDR3 with reference TRBV19 and TRBJ1-5 gives the whole variable domain DGGITQSPKYLFRKEGQNVTLSCEQNLNHDAMYWYRQDPGQGLRLIYYSQIVNDFQKGDIAEGYSVSREKKESFPLTVTSAQKNPTAFYLCASSLLTGMDQPQHFGDGTRLSIL.

The chain joins TRBV7-9 to TRBJ1-2; no clear D gene. Germline CDR1 SEHNR, CDR2 FQNEAQ (reference sequence). V lost 1 base, J lost 0 bases, and 6 bases lay in between. The CDR3 has 14 amino acids. CDR3 nucleotide sequence: TGTGCCAGCAGCTTAGTCCTAGCTAACTATGGCTACACCTTC. Translation: CASSLVLANYGYTF.